This TCR beta chain was sequenced for a study of beta chain features in type 1 diabetes. About the study: Age, gender and cell yields were similar between patients and healthy donors. Study-wide findings and caveats: More deletions and fewer insertions at VDJ junctions were found in patients with type 1 diabetes. The cDNA sequencing approach could over-represent high-TCR-expressing cells.

As every portion of the isolated RNA was reverse transcribed, the sequencing read expressed TCRB transcripts. Sequencing used immunoSEQ multiplex PCR; TCRdb keeps in-frame clones, though not all of them. Here the sample spans 38,000 or so clones, around 60% being singletons. The single heparinised draw taken from each donor contained around 120 mL of blood on average. V was pared by 2 bases and J by 7 bases, with 18 bases between. The CDR3 is 16 residues long. Germline V gene lookup returns CDR1 KGHSH and CDR2 LQKENI. With regard to this clone: The antigen is undetermined.

The V call is TRBV18, the J call TRBJ1-5; D uncertain. This TCR came from a woman aged 30 to 39 in good health. The sequenced sample consisted of Tregs from blood. CDR3 amino acids: CASSPGGQVAGQPQHF. The CDR3 DNA reads as TGTGCCAGCTCACCAGGTGGTCAGGTTGCGGGACAGCCCCAGCATTTT.